This T cell receptor (beta chain) was identified during a study of a mutant IDH1 vaccine in newly diagnosed glioma (dated by TCRdb to about 2021). Background for the entire study: Vaccination started 4-6 weeks after radiotherapy alone, or was given together with temozolomide cycles in the groups whose treatment included chemotherapy. Of the roughly 34 treated patients, approximately 62% were male and approximately 40% were female, and the mean age was approximately 37 years. Before enrollment, most patients had been given radiochemotherapy with temozolomide as standard therapy, while the rest had received either radiotherapy alone or temozolomide alone. The week-35 safety follow-up was designated visit V12, and the week-47 end of study was designated visit V13. Six visits were used for peripheral blood collection: V03 (baseline), V05, V07, V10, V12 and V13. For exploratory analyses, longitudinal TCRB deep sequencing was carried out in around 26 treated patients wherever samples were available. General findings and caveats noted by the study authors: Vaccine-induced immune responses across multiple MHC alleles were detected in roughly 94% of patients. According to the authors, sample limitations meant that analyses of patient blood samples could not be reproduced. No apparent relationship was observed between pseudoprogression and alterations in the top peripheral T cell clonotypes detected by TCRB sequencing. Selection of PBMC samples for TCRB deep sequencing was based on availability.

There are 12 amino acids in the CDR3, from cysteine to phenylalanine inclusive. Here the CDR3 DNA is all that survives: 36 bases in frame from base 1. As encoded in the germline V gene (reference sequence), CDR1 is MNHNY while CDR2 is SVGAGI. The germline ends are 11 bases apart after V is trimmed by 7 bases and J by 6 bases. Turning to this clone: Its antigen has not been determined. Base qualities were left out, and no much larger clone turns up one base away.

In light of the paper, this sample's time point label describes: week 35, safety follow-up. Each vaccine dose, consisting of 300 ug of a 20-mer mutant IDH1 peptide in Montanide, was administered subcutaneously with topical imiquimod. Eight vaccinations were administered to patients in weeks 1, 3, 5, 7, 11, 15, 19 and 23, corresponding to visits V03 through V10. Newly diagnosed WHO grade 3 or 4 IDH1-mutant astrocytomas showing loss of nuclear ATRX were present in the donors. The samples were drawn from NOA16, a multicentre, single-arm, open-label phase I trial in Germany that tested a mutant IDH1 peptide vaccine in humans for the first time. Genomic DNA for TCRB sequencing was extracted from EDTA blood using the DNeasy Blood and Tissue Kit. Libraries were made using the immunoSEQ multiplex PCR assay. Rearranged TCR beta chain sequences were amplified with the hsTCRB Kit following the manufacturer's protocol. Sequencing of TCRB libraries was carried out on an Illumina MiSeq. From the authors' description of their analysis: The proprietary platform of the kit vendor was used for demultiplexing, trimming and gene mapping. TCRdb limited this immuneACCESS table to in-frame rearrangements with V and J called. A share of clones is missing; checked studies link under half to unresolved V genes, and the rest is unexplained. From that table come the V and J calls and clone size; the DNA was used to work out D and trimming. The sample table contains roughly 51,000 clones; only one count was recorded for around four fifths of them. In total, the top ten clones hold roughly 6.2% of the sample.

This receptor was identified in a man aged 35 to 55 with glioma. Here the chain combines TRBV6-6 and TRBJ2-3; possibly the D gene is TRBD2, per 5 matching bases. The sequencing used PBMCs, collected from a glioma patient whose treatment included an IDH1 peptide vaccine. The encoded CDR3 is CASTHRGDTQYF. The nucleotides read TGTGCCAGCACCCACCGAGGGGATACGCAGTATTTT.